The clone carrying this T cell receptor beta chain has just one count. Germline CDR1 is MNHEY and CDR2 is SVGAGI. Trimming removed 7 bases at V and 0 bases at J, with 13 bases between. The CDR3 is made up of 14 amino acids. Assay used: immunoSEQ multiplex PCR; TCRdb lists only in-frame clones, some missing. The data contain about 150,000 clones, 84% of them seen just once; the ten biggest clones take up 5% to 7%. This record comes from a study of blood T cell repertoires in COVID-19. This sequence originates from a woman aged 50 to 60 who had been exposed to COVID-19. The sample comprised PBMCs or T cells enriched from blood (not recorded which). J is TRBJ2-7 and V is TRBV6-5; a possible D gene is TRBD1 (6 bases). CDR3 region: CASTGGYSSYEQYF. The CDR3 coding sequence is TGTGCCAGCACTGGGGGCTATAGCTCCTACGAGCAGTACTTC.